This entry lists 11 T cell receptor beta chains sequenced from one sample in a study of cytomegalovirus exposure and HLA in healthy donors. The PCR employed 60 Vbeta primers together with 13 Jbeta primers. This table comes from immunoSEQ multiplex PCR, and its TCRdb copy is limited to in-frame clones, with some not included. The sample contains some 100,000 clones, roughly four fifths of which appear only once. Sample: PBMCs. These receptors were taken from a woman aged 40 to 50 in good health and CMV-seropositive.

To note about this clone: One end of the junction varies from germline; a read error may be responsible. The chain links TRBV7-7 to TRBJ2-3; 15 bases are shared with TRBD2. The CDR3 is 16 residues long. Germline V gene sequence: CDR1 SSHAT, CDR2 FNYEAQ (reference sequence). CDR3 DNA: TGTGCTAGCAGCCCCGGACTAGCGGGAGGGTCAGATACGCAGTATTTT. It translates to CASSPGLAGGSDTQYF.

This sequence joins TRBV11-2 and TRBJ2-3; 8 nucleotides align to TRBD2. The CDR3 sequence is 15 residues long. The V gene's germline CDR1 is SGHAT and CDR2 FQNNGV. Trimming at V came to 5 bases and at J to 1 base, leaving 5 bases not matched to a gene. The CDR3 is CASSPTSVGTDTQYF. CDR3 DNA sequence: TGTGCCAGCAGCCCGACTAGCGTCGGCACAGATACGCAGTATTTT.

V is TRBV4-3 and J is TRBJ2-7; possible D gene TRBD1, 5 bases. This CDR3 comprises 16 residues. V lost 1 base to trimming and J lost 0 bases, with 13 bases between them. CDR1 LGHNA and CDR2 YSLEER come from the germline V gene. CDR3 region: CASSQVLGVSSYEQYF. Here the CDR3 DNA reads TGCGCCAGCAGCCAAGTCCTAGGGGTGAGCTCCTACGAGCAGTACTTC.

The gene calls are TRBV7-2 and TRBJ2-5; 8 nucleotides match TRBD2. With V trimmed by 4 bases and J by 5 bases, 6 bases remained unmatched. The V gene's germline CDR1 is SGHTA and CDR2 FQGNSA. The length of the CDR3 is 14 residues. CDR3 coding DNA: TGTGCCAGCAGCTCCCGGGAGGGCGTTGAGACCCAGTACTTC. It codes for CASSSREGVETQYF.

Only a few counts were recorded for this clone. This chain uses TRBV4-3 with TRBJ2-7; TRBD1 might be the D (5 bases). Per germline, CDR1 LGHNA and CDR2 YSLEER. CDR3 length equals 14 residues. Deletions cut 0 bases from V and 1 base from J, with 7 bases between. The CDR3 spells CASSQDRASYEQYF. CDR3 sequence (DNA): TGCGCCAGCAGCCAAGACAGGGCTTCCTACGAGCAGTACTTC.

V and J are TRBV18 and TRBJ1-1, with D perhaps TRBD1 (5 bases). The germline CDR1 and CDR2 sequences are KGHSH and LQKENI. The ends were cut back, 2 bases at V and 7 bases at J, with 11 bases in the middle. The CDR3 sequence is 13 residues long. The CDR3 coding sequence is TGTGCCAGCTCACCAGGCAGGGATAATGAAGCTTTCTTT. Its translation is CASSPGRDNEAFF.

This clone was recorded a few times. The V and J genes are TRBV9 and TRBJ1-2, with 10 bases lining up with TRBD1. The CDR3 has 15 residues. Germline V lookup: CDR1 SGDLS, CDR2 YYNGEE. Trimming took 0 bases from V and 6 from J; bases not matched to a gene: 5. CDR3 in DNA: TGTGCCAGCAGCGTAGGGTGGGGGACAGGGGATGGCTACACCTTC. It yields the protein CASSVGWGTGDGYTF.

The chain links TRBV2 to TRBJ2-5; TRBD2 might be the D (6 bases). Germline loops: CDR1 SNHLY, CDR2 FYNNEI. V gave up 7 bases and J gave up 5 bases, with 14 bases separating them. The CDR3 loop spans 13 amino acids. The CDR3 DNA follows: TGTGCCAGCAATGCGGGAAGAGGTGAGACCCAGTACTTC. As protein: CASNAGRGETQYF.

This clone was detected a few times. The rearrangement uses TRBV9 and TRBJ1-5; possible D gene TRBD1, 6 bases. V dropped 3 bases and J dropped 3 bases, with 13 bases sitting between them. The germline CDR1 and CDR2 sequences are SGDLS and YYNGEE. The CDR3 runs 15 residues. For the CDR3, the DNA is TGTGCCAGCAGCGAGACAGCAGGGGCCAATCAGCCCCAGCATTTT. Protein sequence: CASSETAGANQPQHF.

The chain uses TRBV19 and TRBJ1-2; tentative D call: TRBD1 (5 bases). The germline V gene has CDR1 LNHDA and CDR2 SQIVND (reference sequence). The CDR3 has 14 amino acids. Trimming cost V 9 bases and J 5 bases, with 19 bases left between them. The CDR3 DNA reads TGTGCCAGCCGACAGAATGCTCCCCCTTATGGCTACACCTTC. It is translated as CASRQNAPPYGYTF.

The chain couples TRBV18 to TRBJ2-3, with D possibly TRBD1 on 6 matching bases. Per germline, CDR1 KGHSH and CDR2 LQKENI. The CDR3 is 14 residues long. The V end lost 0 bases, the J end lost 2 bases, and 6 bases lay between the germline ends. CDR3 nucleotides: TGTGCCAGCTCACCACCGGGACACACAGATACGCAGTATTTT. Amino acid sequence: CASSPPGHTDTQYF.